These 27 T cell receptor beta chains originate from one sample sequenced in a study of T cell clonotyping in hematopoietic cell transplantation (dated by TCRdb to about 2021). The protocol used for the library was the immunoSEQ multiplex PCR assay. TCRdb mirrors the immuneACCESS table, restricted to in-frame sequences. Some clones are absent from its copies; in checked studies, under half trace to an unresolved V gene, and the reason for the others is unknown. In all, the sample holds 16,000 or so clones, and roughly 93% of those were seen once. The leading ten clones occupy about 1.8% of the sample. Taken with the paper, the label for time point translates to: recipient sample about 28 days before transplant, after cytoreduction. Sequencing was performed on peripheral blood mononuclear cells, taken before stem cell transplant. The receptors were sampled from a man aged 18 to 29 with biphenotypic leukemia. Some clones in this sample may be carry-over from other donors' samples.

The gene calls are TRBV4-1 and TRBJ2-5; D is unresolved. This CDR3 is built from 14 residues. Trimming cost V 4 bases and J 1 base, with 10 bases left between them. CDR1 MGHRA and CDR2 YSYEKL come from the germline V gene. CDR3 in DNA: TGCGCCAGCAGCCCTCGTTGGGGCCAAGAGACCCAGTACTTC. It translates to CASSPRWGQETQYF.

V is TRBV7-2 and J is TRBJ1-1; D not resolved. Germline V gene data show CDR1 as SGHTA and CDR2 as FQGNSA. V gave up 4 bases and J gave up 7 bases, with 10 bases separating them. This CDR3 contains 12 residues. CDR3 amino acids: CASSYGLLEAFF. DNA of the CDR3: TGTGCCAGCAGCTACGGGCTTCTTGAAGCTTTCTTT.

The gene calls are TRBV5-1 and TRBJ2-3; D gene ambiguous. There are 16 residues in the CDR3. Germline lookup yields CDR1 SGHRS and CDR2 YFSETQ. Between the trimmed V and J ends, which lost 0 bases and 4 bases, there was a span of 15 bases. The CDR3 protein is CASSLAGLAFADTQYF. In DNA, the CDR3 is TGCGCCAGCAGCTTGGCGGGTTTAGCATTTGCAGATACGCAGTATTTT.

The chain couples TRBV7-2 to TRBJ1-6, with D possibly being TRBD1 (5 bases). Trimming left V 2 bases short and J 7 bases short, with 12 bases between. The CDR3 has 15 amino acids. Germline V CDR1 and CDR2: SGHTA, FQGNSA. The CDR3 nucleotides are TGTGCCAGCAGCTTATCCTACGGGGGGAATTCACCCCTCCACTTT. Its protein product is CASSLSYGGNSPLHF.

This chain links TRBV28 with TRBJ2-5; D is unclear. The CDR3 runs 11 residues. Trimming took 5 bases from V and 2 from J, leaving 3 bases between them. Germline V CDR1 and CDR2: MDHEN, SYDVKM. CDR3 amino acids: CASSAQETQYF. As DNA, the CDR3 is TGTGCCAGCAGTGCACAAGAGACCCAGTACTTC.

The rearrangement joins TRBV6-6 to TRBJ1-1; D perhaps matches TRBD1 (6 bases). V was trimmed by 5 bases and J by 5 bases, leaving 9 bases between them. The CDR3 consists of 12 residues. Germline CDR1 is MNHNY and CDR2 is SVGAGI (reference sequence). The DNA of the CDR3 is TGTGCCAGCAGTGGGGACACAACTGAAGCTTTCTTT. Translated, it gives CASSGDTTEAFF.

This clone was seen a handful of times. The rearrangement uses TRBV27 and TRBJ1-2; D may be TRBD1 (5 bases). The germline CDR1 and CDR2 sequences are MNHEY and SMNVEV (reference sequence). The CDR3 runs 13 residues. V gave up 7 bases and J gave up 2 bases, with 11 bases separating them. The chain's CDR3 is CASTPGPNYGYTF. The CDR3 DNA follows: TGTGCCAGCACCCCGGGACCGAACTATGGCTACACCTTC.

The gene calls are TRBV19 and TRBJ2-1; D remains ambiguous. Trimming cost V 3 bases and J 5 bases, with 8 bases left between them. CDR1 is LNHDA, CDR2 SQIVND, per germline (reference sequence). CDR3 size: 13 residues. The CDR3 DNA follows: TGTGCCAGTAGTATTCACGGAGACAATGAGCAGTTCTTC. Translating gives CASSIHGDNEQFF.

The chain has TRBV30 and TRBJ1-2; 10 nucleotides align to TRBD1. Looked up from germline, CDR1 is GTSNPN and CDR2 is SVGIG (reference sequence). J was trimmed by 5 bases and V by 5 bases; bases with no gene match: 5. The CDR3 contains 13 residues. The CDR3 coding sequence is TGTGCCTGGGGGACAGGGGTGAGGTATGGCTACACCTTC. Residues: CAWGTGVRYGYTF.

This chain uses TRBV28 with TRBJ1-6; no clear D gene. Germline V CDR1 and CDR2: MDHEN, SYDVKM. V shed 5 bases and J shed 8 bases, with 16 bases lying between them. This CDR3 spans 15 amino acids. The CDR3 here is CASSPPRGIHSPLHF. In DNA, the CDR3 is TGTGCCAGCAGTCCCCCTCGGGGAATTCATTCACCCCTCCACTTT. The full variable domain, with the rest looked up from reference TRBV28 and TRBJ1-6, is DVKVTQSSRYLVKRTGEKVFLECVQDMDHENMFWYRQDPGLGLRLIYFSYDVKMKEKGDIPEGYSVSREKKERFSLILESASTNQTSMYLCASSPPRGIHSPLHFGNGTRLTVT.

This chain links TRBV10-3 with TRBJ2-7; D not certain. CDR3 length: 12 amino acids. V lost 5 bases to trimming and J lost 0 bases, with 5 bases between them. Germline V CDR1 and CDR2: ENHRY, SYGVKD. The CDR3 is CAISKSSYEQYF. CDR3 in DNA: TGTGCCATCAGTAAGAGCTCCTACGAGCAGTACTTC.

The chain links TRBV29-1 to TRBJ1-2, with D uncertain. CDR1 is SQVTM and CDR2 is ANQGSEA in the germline V gene. The CDR3 covers 13 residues. Trimming pared 2 bases from V and 9 bases from J, leaving 16 bases between. The CDR3 is CSVERVGHSSYTF. As DNA, the CDR3 is TGCAGCGTTGAAAGGGTAGGGCACTCAAGCTACACCTTC.

The chain couples TRBV6-5 to TRBJ1-5; D remains unclear. V dropped 6 bases and J dropped 7 bases, with 13 bases sitting between them. Germline assignment: CDR1 MNHEY and CDR2 SVGAGI. This CDR3 region has 13 residues. CDR3: CASSENFRQPQHF. Written as DNA, the CDR3 is TGTGCCAGCAGCGAGAATTTTCGGCAGCCCCAGCATTTT.

The genes are TRBV5-1 and TRBJ2-5; 7 positions agree with TRBD1. Germline CDR1 and CDR2: SGHRS and YFSETQ. Trimming cost V 0 bases and J 3 bases; bases outside gene matches: 11. CDR3 size: 17 residues. CDR3 region: CASSLGLPTTGKETQYF. CDR3 sequence (DNA): TGCGCCAGCAGCTTGGGCCTACCTACGACAGGGAAAGAGACCCAGTACTTC.

V and J are TRBV19 and TRBJ2-1; TRBD1 matches 8 bases. J was trimmed by 0 bases and V by 3 bases; bases with no gene match: 10. CDR1 and CDR2 from the germline V gene are LNHDA and SQIVND (reference sequence). CDR3 length: 18 residues. CDR3 residues: CASSMVSGGFSSYNEQFF. CDR3 nucleotides: TGTGCCAGTAGTATGGTTTCAGGGGGCTTCAGCTCCTACAATGAGCAGTTCTTC.

The chain recombines TRBV30 with TRBJ2-7; 14 nucleotides align to TRBD2. The germline CDR1 and CDR2 sequences are GTSNPN and SVGIG (reference sequence). The CDR3 is 14 amino acids. The CDR3 is CAGGTSGGPYEQYF. In DNA form, the CDR3 reads TGTGCTGGGGGGACTAGCGGGGGTCCCTACGAGCAGTACTTC.

The chain recombines TRBV5-1 with TRBJ1-2; D is unclear. V was cut by 4 bases and J by 0 bases, with 16 bases left in between. Germline values: CDR1 SGHRS, CDR2 YFSETQ. The CDR3 spans 16 residues. CDR3 bases: TGCGCCAGCAGCCCCGGCGCAGTAAGTTCTAACTATGGCTACACCTTC. It is translated as CASSPGAVSSNYGYTF.

The rearrangement joins TRBV25-1 to TRBJ2-1; 11 bases match TRBD2. CDR1 is MGHDK and CDR2 is SYGVNS in the germline V gene. V lost 6 bases to trimming and J lost 7 bases; unmatched junction nucleotides: 5. The CDR3 is 14 residues long. The CDR3 DNA follows: TGTGCCAGCAGGTTCACTAGCGGGGGTAATGAGCAGTTCTTC. Translation: CASRFTSGGNEQFF. The variable domain in full, with the rest retrieved from reference TRBV25-1 and TRBJ2-1, is EADIYQTPRYLVIGTGKKITLECSQTMGHDKMYWYQQDPGMELHLIHYSYGVNSTEKGDLSSESTVSRIRTEHFPLTLESARPSHTSQYLCASRFTSGGNEQFFGPGTRLTVL.

The chain uses TRBV7-2 and TRBJ1-4; D uncertain. V lost 5 bases and J lost 0, with 10 bases in between. Germline-derived CDR1 and CDR2 are SGHTA and FQGNSA. CDR3 length: 15 amino acids. In DNA form, the CDR3 reads TGTGCCAGCAGCCGAAGGAGAGCAACTAATGAAAAACTGTTTTTT. Protein: CASSRRRATNEKLFF.

The chain is built from TRBV10-2 and TRBJ2-6; no definite D call. Germline CDR1 is WSHSY and CDR2 is SAAADI. The CDR3 spans 16 residues. Trimming pared 5 bases from V and 0 bases from J, leaving 11 bases between. DNA for the CDR3: TGCGCCAGCAGTATTGCCGCCAGCTCTGGGGCCAACGTCCTGACTTTC. This codes for CASSIAASSGANVLTF.

This rearrangement joins TRBV14 to TRBJ2-5, with 7 bases identical to TRBD1. CDR3 size: 14 residues. The germline V gene has CDR1 SGHDN and CDR2 FVKESK. The J segment lost 7 bases and the V segment lost 2 bases, leaving 7 bases of the junction unmatched. CDR3 DNA: TGTGCCAGCAGCCAACGACAGGGCCTGTGGACCCAGTACTTC. The encoded protein is CASSQRQGLWTQYF.

The gene calls are TRBV5-5 and TRBJ1-1, with 7 bases fitting TRBD1. The CDR3 is 15 amino acids. V trimming: 4 bases; J trimming: 1 base; junction bases outside the gene matches: 7. Germline V gene lookup returns CDR1 SGHKS and CDR2 YYEKEE (reference sequence). DNA for the CDR3: TGTGCCAGCAGCCACACCAGGACAGGGAACACTGAAGCTTTCTTT. Translated: CASSHTRTGNTEAFF.

The chain uses TRBV4-1 and TRBJ2-7, with D tentatively TRBD2 (6 bases). CDR1 is MGHRA, CDR2 YSYEKL, per germline. The ends were cut back, 0 bases at V and 2 bases at J, with 8 bases in the middle. CDR3 length: 14 residues. CDR3 coding DNA: TGCGCCAGCAGCCAAGACAGGGAGGCCTACGAGCAGTACTTC. Translation: CASSQDREAYEQYF.

The rearrangement links TRBV6-5 to TRBJ2-7; D is perhaps TRBD1 (5 bases). V lost 5 bases to trimming and J lost 3 bases, with 14 bases between them. CDR3 length: 14 amino acids. Looked up from germline, CDR1 is MNHEY and CDR2 is SVGAGI. In DNA, the CDR3 is TGTGCCAGCAGTGGATCAGGGTGGGGCTACGAGCAGTACTTC. It is translated as CASSGSGWGYEQYF.

This chain joins TRBV6-5 and TRBJ2-7, with TRBD1 as a possible D gene (8 bases). The length of the CDR3 is 14 residues. Trimming left V 6 bases short and J 4 bases short, with 16 bases between. CDR1 is MNHEY and CDR2 is SVGAGI in the germline V gene. CDR3 sequence (DNA): TGTGCCAGCAGCTACAGGGGGGGCAAATACGAGCAGTACTTC. It yields the protein CASSYRGGKYEQYF.

This chain joins TRBV4-1 and TRBJ1-4, with TRBD1 identical over 8 bases. The trim removed 4 bases at V and 5 bases at J, leaving 6 bases unmatched. The V gene's germline CDR1 is MGHRA and CDR2 YSYEKL. This CDR3 has 15 amino acids. CDR3 sequence (DNA): TGCGCCAGCAGCCCCCAGGGGGCCGCAAATGAAAAACTGTTTTTT. Residues: CASSPQGAANEKLFF.

The V and J genes are TRBV2 and TRBJ1-1, with D possibly being TRBD1 (5 bases). Germline CDR1 SNHLY, CDR2 FYNNEI. The ends were cut back, 6 bases at V and 1 base at J, with 21 bases in the middle. This CDR3 is 17 amino acids long. DNA of the CDR3: TGTGCCAGCAGCGATGGGACTTATGCAGGAGAGAACACTGAAGCTTTCTTT. Protein product: CASSDGTYAGENTEAFF.